Listed below are T cell receptor beta chains from one sample, sequenced in a study of CD8 T cells in ankylosing spondylitis. TCRdb used MiXCR to reprocess the 5' RACE reads, holding one entry per CDR3 protein. The profile shows about 36,000 distinct CDR3 sequences, roughly 9.6% of them singletons. What was sequenced was synovial fluid, either unsorted or a sorted T cell fraction (not recorded which). The origin of the receptors is a male donor with ankylosing spondylitis. Each CDR3 is given without its conserved first and last residue.

v_gene	j_gene	CDR3aa
TRBV5-1	TRBJ2-2	ASSRGQGNTGELF
TRBV28	TRBJ2-4	ASSLPGQGRNIQY
TRBV5-6	TRBJ1-1	ASSLGGQALNTEAF
TRBV29-1	TRBJ2-1	SVVGLAGGSSYNEQF
TRBV11-2	TRBJ2-2	ATSGTGELF
TRBV6-2/TRBV6-3	TRBJ1-5	ASSYMGGSNQPQH
TRBV5-1	TRBJ2-1	ASSLRLAGGSHNEQF
TRBV7-9	TRBJ2-3	ASSLSGQGPDTQY
TRBV19	TRBJ1-2	ASSIDRGGYGYT
TRBV19	TRBJ1-5	ASKTGESFSNQPQH
TRBV27	TRBJ2-7	ASRLTAASYEQY
TRBV11-2	TRBJ2-1	ASSFLRDEQF
TRBV10-2	TRBJ2-3	ASRFRRTDTQY
TRBV5-5	TRBJ2-1	ASRGTSGDPQF
TRBV29-1	TRBJ2-2	SALTGNTGELF
TRBV28	TRBJ2-5	ATLYETQY
TRBV7-8	TRBJ1-1	ASSFGPTNTEAF
TRBV2	TRBJ2-3	ASSESAGWGTDTQY
TRBV20-1	TRBJ1-5	SAEPPGQPQH
TRBV5-6	TRBJ1-1	ASSPGLNTEAF
TRBV2	TRBJ2-1	ASSRNPSYNEQF
TRBV27	TRBJ2-1	ASTGGGNEQF
TRBV6-5	TRBJ2-1	ASSYIPNRGGRF
TRBV4-3	TRBJ2-1	ASSQDFPLSSGGGNEQF
TRBV28	TRBJ1-2	ASSRPATGDYGYT
TRBV5-1	TRBJ1-4	ASSPTRGGGEKLF
TRBV29-1	TRBJ2-5	SGAGTVQETQY
TRBV11-2	TRBJ2-5	ASSRRSETQY
TRBV5-1	TRBJ1-2	ASSRDWDSLGGYT
TRBV5-6	TRBJ2-7	ASSHYSHPDEQY
TRBV7-9	TRBJ2-1	ASSSRDSTNVQF
TRBV4-3	TRBJ2-1	ASSRFKVGGRAGNEQF
TRBV5-1	TRBJ2-3	ASYRDSLTDTQY
TRBV2	TRBJ2-1	ASSAEHNEQF
TRBV28	TRBJ1-1	ASSFLLRDRGTEAF
TRBV19	TRBJ2-3	ASSIDRASTDTQY
TRBV20-1	TRBJ2-7	SARAGDRDYEQY
TRBV7-9	TRBJ2-1	ASSLSAGGYNEQF
TRBV20-1	TRBJ1-5	SAPPLGANQPQH
TRBV11-2	TRBJ2-3	ASSVAAVPGQNTDTQY
TRBV7-2	TRBJ2-3	ASSPLAGLTDTQY
TRBV20-1	TRBJ2-6	SASVQGAGANVLT
TRBV20-1	TRBJ2-3	SARGRIAGRRDTQY
TRBV14	TRBJ2-1	ASSQDRRLAGAYNEQF
TRBV3-1	TRBJ2-5	ASSQGVFEETQY
TRBV9	TRBJ1-3	ASSARTGTNSGNTIY
TRBV28	TRBJ2-5	ASSPTPGTYSGAQY